Listed below are T cell receptor beta chains from one sample, sequenced in a study of blood T cell repertoires in COVID-19. Generated by immunoSEQ multiplex PCR, the TCRdb table keeps only in-frame clones and is missing some. The sample holds some 140,000 clones, approximately 82% seen once. The sample was peripheral blood. Receptor source: a man aged 55 to 70 who had recovered from COVID-19. Both conserved end residues are part of each CDR3. Each record gives: CDR3 length, J gene, V gene, D gene, CDR3 DNA, CDR3 protein. D genes are given only for firm matches.

>18|TRBJ2-1|TRBV28|TRBD2
TGTGCCAGCAGTCCCCTGGGGGCGGGAGGGCCCTCCTACAATGAGCAGTTCTTC
CASSPLGAGGPSYNEQFF
>16|TRBJ1-1|TRBV11-2|NA
TGTGCCAGCAGTTTGATAGGGGCAGGGGTCGCCACTGAAGCTTTCTTT
CASSLIGAGVATEAFF
>14|TRBJ2-5|TRBV11-1|NA
TGTGCCAGCAGCTTAGGCGGGGCTCGGGAGACCCAGTACTTC
CASSLGGARETQYF
>15|TRBJ1-3|TRBV4-2|NA
TGTGCCAGCAGCCAAGATACCGCAGGGGCGGACACCATATATTTT
CASSQDTAGADTIYF
>15|TRBJ2-5|TRBV6-5|NA
TGTGCCAGCAGGGTGGGGCCCGTCCCCCAAGAGACCCAGTACTTC
CASRVGPVPQETQYF
>15|TRBJ2-7|TRBV19|TRBD1
TGTGCCAGTAATTCCGGGACAGGGGGCATCCACGAGCAGTACTTC
CASNSGTGGIHEQYF
>16|TRBJ2-1|TRBV15|NA
TGTGCCACCAGCAGCAGTCAAGGGGTTGGAACAAATGAGCAGTTCTTC
CATSSSQGVGTNEQFF
>11|TRBJ2-1|TRBV28|NA
TGTGCCAGCAGTTCCGTCGATGAGCAGTTCTTC
CASSSVDEQFF
>14|TRBJ1-1|TRBV7-8|TRBD1
TGTGCCAGCAGCTTAGTGAGTTGGGACAGGGGAGCTTTCTTT
CASSLVSWDRGAFF
>13|TRBJ2-5|TRBV28|NA
TGTGCCAGCAGTTTGCCAGGGATAGAGACCCAGTACTTC
CASSLPGIETQYF
>12|TRBJ2-7|TRBV6-1|NA
TGTGCCAGCAGTGAAAACTACTACGAGCAGTACTTC
CASSENYYEQYF
>16|TRBJ2-2|TRBV7-2|TRBD2
TGTGCCAGCAGCTTGGGACTAGCGGAGAACACCGGGGAGCTGTTTTTT
CASSLGLAENTGELFF
>14|TRBJ2-7|TRBV7-2|TRBD2
TGTGCCAGCAGCGAAGCGGGAAGGCCCTCCGAGCAGTACTTC
CASSEAGRPSEQYF